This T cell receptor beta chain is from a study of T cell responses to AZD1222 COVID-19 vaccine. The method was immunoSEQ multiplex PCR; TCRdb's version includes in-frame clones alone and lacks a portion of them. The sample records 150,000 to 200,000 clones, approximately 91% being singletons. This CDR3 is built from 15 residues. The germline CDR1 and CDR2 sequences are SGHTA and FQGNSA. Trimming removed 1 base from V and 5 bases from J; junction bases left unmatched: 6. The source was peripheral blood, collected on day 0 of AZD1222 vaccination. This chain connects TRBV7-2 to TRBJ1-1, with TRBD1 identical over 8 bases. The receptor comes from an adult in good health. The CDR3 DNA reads TGTGCCAGCAGCTTAGAAGGACAGGGTTGGACTGAAGCTTTCTTT. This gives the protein CASSLEGQGWTEAFF. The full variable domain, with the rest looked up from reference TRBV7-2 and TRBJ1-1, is GAGVSQSPSNKVTEKGKDVELRCDPISGHTALYWYRQSLGQGLEFLIYFQGNSAPDKSGLPSDRFSAERTGGSVSTLTIQRTQQEDSAVYLCASSLEGQGWTEAFFGQGTRLTVV.